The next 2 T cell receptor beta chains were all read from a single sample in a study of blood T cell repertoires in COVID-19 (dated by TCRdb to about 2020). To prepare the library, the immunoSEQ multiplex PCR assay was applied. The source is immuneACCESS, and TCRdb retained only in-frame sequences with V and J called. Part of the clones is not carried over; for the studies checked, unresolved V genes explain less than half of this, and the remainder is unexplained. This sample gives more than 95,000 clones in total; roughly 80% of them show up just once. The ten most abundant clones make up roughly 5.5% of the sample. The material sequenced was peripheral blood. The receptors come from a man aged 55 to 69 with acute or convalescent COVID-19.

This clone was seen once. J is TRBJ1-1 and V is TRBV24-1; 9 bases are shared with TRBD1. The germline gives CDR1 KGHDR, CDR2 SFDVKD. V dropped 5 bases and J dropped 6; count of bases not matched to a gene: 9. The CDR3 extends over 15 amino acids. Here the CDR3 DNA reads TGTGCCACCAGTGCGCCGGGACAGGGATCATCTGAAGCTTTCTTT. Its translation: CATSAPGQGSSEAFF.

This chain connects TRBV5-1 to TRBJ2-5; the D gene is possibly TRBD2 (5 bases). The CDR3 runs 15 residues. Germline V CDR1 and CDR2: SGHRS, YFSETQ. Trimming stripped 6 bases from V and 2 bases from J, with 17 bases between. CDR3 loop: CASTPVLAPQETQYF. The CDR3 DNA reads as TGCGCCAGCACCCCCGTGTTAGCGCCTCAAGAGACCCAGTACTTC.